Presented here are 10 T cell receptor beta chains from one specimen sequenced in a study of human T cells and chemical hapten exposure. Time point defined: pre-sensitization, week 0. Treatment given: therapeutic diphenylcyclopropenone sensitization with weekly scalp DPC. TCRdb analysed the RACE reads with MiXCR anew, one entry per CDR3 protein. This sample has 35,000 to 50,000 distinct CDR3 sequences, with around an eighth found just once. The material sequenced was whole blood, taken in connection with sensitization to the hapten diphenylcyclopropenone (DPC). These receptors originate from a woman aged 30 to 39 with alopecia areata. Some clones in this sample may be carry-over from other donors' samples.

This clonotype was picked up a small number of times. The V call is TRBV3-1, the J call TRBJ1-4; D gene uncertain. Germline CDR1 reads LGHDT; CDR2 reads YNNKEL (reference sequence). The CDR3 sequence is 15 residues long. Trimming pared 0 bases from V and 5 bases from J, leaving 10 bases between. The CDR3 region is CASSQEDRSNEKLFF. The CDR3, as DNA: TGTGCCAGCAGCCAAGAAGACCGCTCCAATGAAAAACTGTTTTTT.

There are a few counts of this clonotype. The chain recombines TRBV29-1 with TRBJ2-7, with D perhaps assigned TRBD1 or TRBD2 (5 bases each). Germline CDR1 and CDR2: SQVTM and ANQGSEA. The V end was cut by 4 bases, the J end by 2 bases, with 9 bases between. The CDR3 sequence is 12 residues long. The CDR3 DNA sequence: TGCAGCGTTGGTGGGGGACCCTACGAGCAGTACTTC. Encoded protein: CSVGGGPYEQYF.

This clonotype has only a few counts. This chain joins TRBV7-2 and TRBJ2-7, with D uncertain. V was trimmed by 5 bases and J by 6 bases, leaving 8 bases between them. Looked up from germline, CDR1 is SGHTA and CDR2 is FQGNSA. The CDR3 runs to 11 residues. The CDR3 spells CASSHTGEQYF. The CDR3 bases are TGTGCCAGCAGCCATACTGGCGAGCAGTACTTC.

This clonotype has a count of ten or more. The gene calls are TRBV28 and TRBJ2-1; 8 positions agree with TRBD1. CDR1 and CDR2 (germline): MDHEN, SYDVKM. The CDR3 loop spans 15 amino acids. Trimming at V came to 10 bases and at J to 2 bases, leaving 10 bases not matched to a gene. This CDR3 reads CATQNDRGAYNEQFF. Here the CDR3 DNA reads TGTGCCACCCAAAACGACAGGGGCGCCTACAATGAGCAGTTCTTC. Based on the CDR3 plus reference TRBV28 and TRBJ2-1, the full variable domain is DVKVTQSSRYLVKRTGEKVFLECVQDMDHENMFWYRQDPGLGLRLIYFSYDVKMKEKGDIPEGYSVSREKKERFSLILESASTNQTSMYLCATQNDRGAYNEQFFGPGTRLTVL.

The rearrangement joins TRBV7-2 to TRBJ1-6; D uncertain. The CDR3 sequence is 15 residues long. The germline CDR1 and CDR2 sequences are SGHTA and FQGNSA. V was cut by 7 bases and J by 0 bases, with 10 bases left in between. The CDR3 here is CASIRHSSYNSPLHF. CDR3 nucleotide sequence: TGTGCCAGCATTCGCCATAGCTCCTATAATTCACCCCTCCACTTT. The full variable domain, its missing parts supplied by reference TRBV7-2 and TRBJ1-6, is GAGVSQSPSNKVTEKGKDVELRCDPISGHTALYWYRQSLGQGLEFLIYFQGNSAPDKSGLPSDRFSAERTGGSVSTLTIQRTQQEDSAVYLCASIRHSSYNSPLHFGNGTRLTVT.

As regards this clonotype: A read error may be the cause here, since a much bigger clone is one base away. The CDR3 does not close with the conserved phenylalanine or tryptophan, likely indicating a read error. J is TRBJ2-7 and V is TRBV6-5; no clear D gene. The CDR3 runs to 13 residues. The ends were cut back, 4 bases at V and 5 bases at J, with 12 bases in the middle. Germline CDR1 is MNHEY and CDR2 is SVGAGI. For the CDR3, the DNA is TGTGCCAGCAGTTTTGTGGCCCGGGACGAGCAGTACTAC. Encoded protein: CASSFVARDEQYY.

This clonotype showed up many times. The chain joins TRBV5-1 to TRBJ1-3, with no clear D. The CDR3 extends over 14 amino acids. V was pared by 6 bases and J by 2 bases, with 12 bases between. Germline V CDR1 and CDR2: SGHRS, YFSETQ. The CDR3 sequence is CASTKSDPGNTIYF. CDR3 nucleotide sequence: TGCGCCAGCACGAAATCCGATCCTGGAAACACCATATATTTT.

This clonotype was counted only a few times. The genes are TRBV3-1 and TRBJ2-1; maybe TRBD2 (6 bases). The V gene lost 4 bases and the J gene lost 8 bases, with 6 bases spanning the gap. The CDR3 extends over 11 amino acids. CDR1 LGHDT and CDR2 YNNKEL come from the germline V gene (reference sequence). The CDR3 DNA sequence: TGTGCCAGCAGCCGGAGGGATGAGCAGTTCTTC. Amino acids: CASSRRDEQFF.

This chain connects TRBV7-3 to TRBJ2-1; 10 bases map to TRBD2. Germline trimming cut 1 base from V and 5 bases from J; bases unmatched to any gene: 2. Germline lookup yields CDR1 SGHTA and CDR2 FQGTGA. CDR3 size: 15 residues. The CDR3 DNA reads TGTGCCAGCAGCTTAAACAGCGGGAGGGACAATGAGCAGTTCTTC. Translation gives CASSLNSGRDNEQFF.

In its sample, this clonotype is medium-sized. CDR3 DNA: TGTGCCAGCAGCTTATTGGGTGGCAATCAGCCCCAGCATTTT. Its protein is CASSLLGGNQPQHF. This chain uses TRBV7-6 with TRBJ1-5; D gene ambiguous. This CDR3 region has 14 residues. V was cut by 2 bases and J by 2 bases, with 7 bases left in between. Per germline, CDR1 SGHVS and CDR2 FNYEAQ.